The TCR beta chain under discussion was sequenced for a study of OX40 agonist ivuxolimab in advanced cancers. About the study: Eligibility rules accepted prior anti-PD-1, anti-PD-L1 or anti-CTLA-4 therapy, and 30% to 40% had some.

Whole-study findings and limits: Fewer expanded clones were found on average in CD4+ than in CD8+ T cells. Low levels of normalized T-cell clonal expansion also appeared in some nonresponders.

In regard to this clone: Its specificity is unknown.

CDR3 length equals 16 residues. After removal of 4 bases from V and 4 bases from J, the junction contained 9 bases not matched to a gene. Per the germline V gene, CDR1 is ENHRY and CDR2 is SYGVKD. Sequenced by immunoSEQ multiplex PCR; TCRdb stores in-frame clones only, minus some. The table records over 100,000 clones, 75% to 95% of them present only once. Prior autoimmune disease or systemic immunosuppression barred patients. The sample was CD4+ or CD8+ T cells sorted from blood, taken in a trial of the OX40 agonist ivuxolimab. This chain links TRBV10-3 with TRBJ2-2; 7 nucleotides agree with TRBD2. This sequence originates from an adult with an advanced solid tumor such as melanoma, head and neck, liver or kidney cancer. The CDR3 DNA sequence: TGTGCCATCAGTGCTGGCGGGAGTGTTTTCACCGGGGAGCTGTTTTTT. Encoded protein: CAISAGGSVFTGELFF.